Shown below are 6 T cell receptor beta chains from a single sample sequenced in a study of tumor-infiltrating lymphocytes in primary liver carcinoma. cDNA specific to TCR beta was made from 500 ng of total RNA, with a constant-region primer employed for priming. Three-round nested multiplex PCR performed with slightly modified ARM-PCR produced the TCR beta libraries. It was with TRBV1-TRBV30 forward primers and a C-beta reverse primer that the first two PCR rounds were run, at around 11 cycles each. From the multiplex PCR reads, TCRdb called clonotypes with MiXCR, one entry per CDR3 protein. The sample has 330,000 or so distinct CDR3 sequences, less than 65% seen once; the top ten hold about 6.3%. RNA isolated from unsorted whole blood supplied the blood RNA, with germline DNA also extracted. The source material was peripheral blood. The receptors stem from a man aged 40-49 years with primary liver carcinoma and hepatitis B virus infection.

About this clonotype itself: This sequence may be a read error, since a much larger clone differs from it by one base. The CDR3 loop is CAIRRNFEGRDTQYF. The CDR3 nucleotides are TGTGCCATCAGACGTAACTTTGAAGGGAGAGATACGCAGTATTTT. The rearrangement uses TRBV10-3 and TRBJ2-3; the D gene is possibly TRBD2 (5 bases). V lost 6 bases and J 5 bases, leaving 18 bases between the germline ends. Germline CDR1 and CDR2: ENHRY and SYGVKD. CDR3 length: 15 residues.

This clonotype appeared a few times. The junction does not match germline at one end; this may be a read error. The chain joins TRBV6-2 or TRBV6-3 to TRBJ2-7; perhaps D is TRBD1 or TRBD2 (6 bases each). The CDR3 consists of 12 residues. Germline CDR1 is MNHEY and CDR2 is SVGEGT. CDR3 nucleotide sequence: TGTGCCAGCAGGTCGGGGGCCTACGAGCAGCACTTC. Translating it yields CASRSGAYEQHF.

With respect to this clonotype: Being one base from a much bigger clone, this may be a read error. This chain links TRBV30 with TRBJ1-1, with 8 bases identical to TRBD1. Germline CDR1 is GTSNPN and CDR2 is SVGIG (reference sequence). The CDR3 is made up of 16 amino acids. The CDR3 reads CASSVRFGTGDTEAFF. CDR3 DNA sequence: TGTGCCTCGAGTGTTCGCTTCGGGACAGGAGACACTGAAGCTTTCTTT.

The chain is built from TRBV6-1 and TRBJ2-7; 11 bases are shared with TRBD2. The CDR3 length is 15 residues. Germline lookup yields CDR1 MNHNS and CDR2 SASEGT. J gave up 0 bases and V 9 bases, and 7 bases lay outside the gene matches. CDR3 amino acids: CASSTGTSGSYEQYF. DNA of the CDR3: TGTGCCAGTAGTACCGGGACTAGCGGCTCCTACGAGCAGTACTTC.

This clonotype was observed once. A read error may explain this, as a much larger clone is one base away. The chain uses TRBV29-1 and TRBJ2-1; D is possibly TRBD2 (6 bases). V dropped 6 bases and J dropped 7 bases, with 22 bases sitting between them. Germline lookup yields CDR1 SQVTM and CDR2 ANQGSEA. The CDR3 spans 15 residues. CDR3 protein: CSVRMGGIHGNEQFF. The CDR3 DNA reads TGCAGCGTCCGTATGGGGGGAATCCATGGGAATGAGCAGTTCTTC.

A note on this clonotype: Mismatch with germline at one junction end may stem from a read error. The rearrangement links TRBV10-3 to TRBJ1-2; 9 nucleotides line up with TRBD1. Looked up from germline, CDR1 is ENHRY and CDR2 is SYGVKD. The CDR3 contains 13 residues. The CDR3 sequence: CAFRDRENYGYTF. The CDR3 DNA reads TGTGCCTTCAGGGACAGGGAGAACTATGGCTACACCTTC.